This entry is about one T cell receptor beta chain. These data are taken from a study of blood T cell repertoires in COVID-19. Original analysis: Nucleated cell number was recorded as an estimate derived from reference gene primer amplification. Assay: immunoSEQ multiplex PCR; the TCRdb copy retains only in-frame clones and omits some. That table gives V, J and clone size, and the DNA gave D and trimming. This table holds about 220,000 clones, around 83% found once. CDR3 length equals 13 residues. The V end was cut by 8 bases, the J end by 5 bases, with 13 bases between. Looked up from germline, CDR1 is SNHLY and CDR2 is FYNNEI. Participant ages covered about 18 to 95 years across 20 to 30 US areas. Participant-reported clinical history was the basis for cohort assignment.

This receptor was taken from a woman aged 40 to 50 with acute COVID-19. Sequencing was carried out using PBMCs or T cells enriched from blood (not recorded which). V is TRBV2 and J is TRBJ1-5; D perhaps matches TRBD1 (6 bases). CDR3 DNA sequence: TGTGCCAGCGGACAGTGGGAAGATCAGCCCCAGCATTTT. It codes for CASGQWEDQPQHF.